The present entry profiles one T cell receptor beta chain with its context. Profiled with immunoSEQ multiplex PCR; TCRdb holds only in-frame clones, not every one. Of about 51,000 clones in the sample, about 80% were seen once. With 6 bases removed from V and 12 bases from J, the gap between germline ends came to 27 bases. The germline V gene encodes CDR1 LNHDA and CDR2 SQIVND (reference sequence). This CDR3 is 16 amino acids long. The sample comes from a study of control samples from healthy donors and cancer patients. Sequencing input: blood. This chain connects TRBV19 to TRBJ1-5; D possibly corresponds to TRBD1 (5 bases). The receptor was derived from a man aged 65 to 79 in good health. Written as DNA, the CDR3 is TGTGCCAGTAGAGAGGGTTCTACAGGAGGCGAAGCGCTCCAGCATTTT. It translates to CASREGSTGGEALQHF. The complete variable domain, with remaining parts taken from reference TRBV19 and TRBJ1-5, reads DGGITQSPKYLFRKEGQNVTLSCEQNLNHDAMYWYRQDPGQGLRLIYYSQIVNDFQKGDIAEGYSVSREKKESFPLTVTSAQKNPTAFYLCASREGSTGGEALQHFGDGTRLSIL.